Below, 8 T cell receptor beta chains from the same sample are listed, as sequenced in a study of cytomegalovirus exposure and HLA in healthy donors. The data were produced by immunoSEQ multiplex PCR, yet TCRdb's version contains in-frame clones alone and is incomplete. The sample carries some 68,000 clones, roughly 94% recorded once. The sequencing input was PBMCs. These receptors were collected from a man aged 18 to 29 in good health and CMV-seropositive.

The gene calls are TRBV18 and TRBJ1-1; 8 bases match TRBD1. V was clipped by 2 bases and J by 3 bases; unmatched bases: 8. Per the germline V gene, CDR1 is KGHSH and CDR2 is LQKENI. This CDR3 is built from 16 residues. The DNA for the CDR3 is TGTGCCAGCTCACCAGCTGGCAGGGGGCTGGACACTGAAGCTTTCTTT. Translation gives CASSPAGRGLDTEAFF.

The chain is built from TRBV29-1 and TRBJ1-5; possibly TRBD1 for D (5 bases). V shed 6 bases and J shed 6 bases, with 15 bases lying between them. This CDR3 region has 13 residues. Germline V gives CDR1 SQVTM, CDR2 ANQGSEA. The chain's CDR3 is CSVRDPGGQPQHF. The DNA of the CDR3 is TGCAGCGTCCGAGACCCGGGGGGTCAGCCCCAGCATTTT.

The gene calls are TRBV5-1 and TRBJ2-5, with 11 bases fitting TRBD2. CDR3 size: 15 residues. J gave up 3 bases and V 0 bases, and 1 base lay outside the gene matches. Germline V lookup: CDR1 SGHRS, CDR2 YFSETQ. The CDR3 DNA reads TGCGCCAGCAGCTTGGTACTAGCGGGGGAAGAGACCCAGTACTTC. Its translation is CASSLVLAGEETQYF.

The chain combines TRBV19 with TRBJ1-4; tentatively, D is TRBD1 (6 bases). The V end was cut by 4 bases, the J end by 5 bases, with 14 bases between. The CDR3 has 15 amino acids. The germline V gene encodes CDR1 LNHDA and CDR2 SQIVND (reference sequence). CDR3 sequence reads: CASSTPGHPNEKLFF. The DNA for the CDR3 is TGTGCCAGTAGTACCCCGGGACACCCGAATGAAAAACTGTTTTTT.

This chain connects TRBV18 to TRBJ1-1; 7 positions agree with TRBD1. The V segment lost 3 bases and the J segment 4 bases; nucleotides outside the gene matches: 11. CDR3 size: 16 residues. The V gene's germline CDR1 is KGHSH and CDR2 LQKENI. The CDR3 region has the DNA TGTGCCAGCTCACCGGCCCCCGACAGGGAGGCCACTGAAGCTTTCTTT. Its translation: CASSPAPDREATEAFF.

The V gene is TRBV7-8, the J gene TRBJ2-3; 13 bases fit TRBD2. The CDR3 is 18 amino acids. Germline CDR1 reads SGHVS; CDR2 reads FQNEAQ. The J segment lost 2 bases and the V segment lost 3 bases, leaving 8 bases of the junction unmatched. DNA of the CDR3: TGTGCCAGCAGCTTGGGACTAGCGGGGTACTATTACACAGATACGCAGTATTTT. Its translation: CASSLGLAGYYYTDTQYF.

The chain links TRBV5-5 to TRBJ2-7; TRBD1 matches at 7 bases. Germline V lookup: CDR1 SGHKS, CDR2 YYEKEE (reference sequence). The CDR3 loop spans 14 amino acids. V was pared by 2 bases and J by 4 bases, with 6 bases of the junction left unmatched. CDR3 in DNA: TGTGCCAGCAGCTTACAGGGGAATAGTTACGAGCAGTACTTC. The encoded protein is CASSLQGNSYEQYF. Full variable domain (missing parts from reference TRBV5-5 and TRBJ2-7): DAGVTQSPTHLIKTRGQQVTLRCSPISGHKSVSWYQQVLGQGPQFIFQYYEKEERGRGNFPDRFSARQFPNYSSELNVNALLLGDSALYLCASSLQGNSYEQYFGPGTRLTVT.

The chain combines TRBV5-8 with TRBJ2-7; D is unresolved. The length of the CDR3 is 13 residues. Trimming cost V 3 bases and J 7 bases, with 14 bases left between them. Germline CDR1 is SGHTS and CDR2 is YDEGEE. CDR3 DNA: TGTGCCAGCAGCTACGGGTTCACATTGGAGCAGTACTTC. Encoded protein: CASSYGFTLEQYF.